This T cell receptor beta chain is drawn from a study of blood T cell repertoires in COVID-19. Study in general: Sites across the United States, Italy and Spain contributed samples from acute and convalescent COVID-19. PBMCs, B-cell-depleted T cells, or T cells provided the cDNA or gDNA that made up the material.

Per the original data handling: Estimation of nucleated cell counts relied on the amplification of reference gene primers. Repertoires were generated with immunoSEQ multiplex PCR, while TCRdb's copy carries only in-frame clones and drops some. Clone size and V and J calls were adopted from that table, with D and trimming inferred from the DNA. The sample consists of about 280,000 clones, approximately 85% of them appearing once. Germline-derived CDR1 and CDR2 are SGHRS and YFSETQ. The CDR3 length is 16 residues. The junction had 6 bases not matched to a gene; V was cut back by 3 bases and J by 3 bases. This clone was recorded a few times.

The clonotype was recovered from a man aged 45 to 65 with active or convalescent COVID-19. J is TRBJ1-1 and V is TRBV5-1; TRBD1 matches 12 bases. The sequenced sample was peripheral blood. The CDR3: CASSWGQGAGDTEAFF. The CDR3 region has the DNA TGCGCCAGCAGCTGGGGACAGGGGGCCGGGGACACTGAAGCTTTCTTT.